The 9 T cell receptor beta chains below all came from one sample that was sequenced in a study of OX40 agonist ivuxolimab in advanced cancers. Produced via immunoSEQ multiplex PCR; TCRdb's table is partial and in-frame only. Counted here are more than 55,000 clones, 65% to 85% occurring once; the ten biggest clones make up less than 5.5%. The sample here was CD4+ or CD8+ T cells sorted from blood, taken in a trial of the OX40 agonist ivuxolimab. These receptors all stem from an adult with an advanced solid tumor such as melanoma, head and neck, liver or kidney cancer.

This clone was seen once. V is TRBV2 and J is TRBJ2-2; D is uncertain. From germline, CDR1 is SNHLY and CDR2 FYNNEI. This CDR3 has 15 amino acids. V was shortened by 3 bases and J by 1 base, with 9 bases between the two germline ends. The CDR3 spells CASSDLPQNTGELFF. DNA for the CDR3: TGTGCCAGCAGTGATCTGCCCCAGAACACCGGGGAGCTGTTTTTT.

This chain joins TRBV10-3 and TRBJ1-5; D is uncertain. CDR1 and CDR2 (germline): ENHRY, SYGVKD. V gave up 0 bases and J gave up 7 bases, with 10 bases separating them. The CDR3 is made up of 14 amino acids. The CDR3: CAISESPTGQPQHF. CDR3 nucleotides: TGTGCCATCAGTGAGTCCCCAACCGGGCAGCCCCAGCATTTT.

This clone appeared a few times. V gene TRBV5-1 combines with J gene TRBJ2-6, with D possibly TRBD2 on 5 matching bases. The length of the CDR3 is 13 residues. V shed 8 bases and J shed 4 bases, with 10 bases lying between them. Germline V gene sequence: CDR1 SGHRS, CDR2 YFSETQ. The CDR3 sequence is CASREPGANVLTF. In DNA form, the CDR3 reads TGCGCCAGTAGGGAGCCCGGGGCCAACGTCCTGACTTTC.

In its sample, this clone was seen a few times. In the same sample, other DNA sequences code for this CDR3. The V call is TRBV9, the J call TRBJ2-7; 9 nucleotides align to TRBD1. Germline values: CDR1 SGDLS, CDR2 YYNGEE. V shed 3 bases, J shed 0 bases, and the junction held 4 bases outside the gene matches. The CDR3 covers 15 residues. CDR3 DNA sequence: TGTGCCAGCAGCGAGGGACAGGGAAGCTCCTACGAGCAGTACTTC. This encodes CASSEGQGSSYEQYF.

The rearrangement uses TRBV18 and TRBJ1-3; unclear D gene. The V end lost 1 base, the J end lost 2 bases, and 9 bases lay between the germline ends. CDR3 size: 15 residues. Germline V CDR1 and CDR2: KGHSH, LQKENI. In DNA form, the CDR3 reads TGTGCCAGCTCACCACAGGGTCTAGCTGGAAACACCATATATTTT. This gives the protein CASSPQGLAGNTIYF.

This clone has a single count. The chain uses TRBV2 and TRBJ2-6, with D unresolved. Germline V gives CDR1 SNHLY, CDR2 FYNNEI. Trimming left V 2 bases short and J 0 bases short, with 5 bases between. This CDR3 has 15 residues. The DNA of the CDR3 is TGTGCCAGCAGTGAAACTCACTCTGGGGCCAACGTCCTGACTTTC. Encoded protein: CASSETHSGANVLTF. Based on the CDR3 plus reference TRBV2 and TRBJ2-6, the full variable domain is EPEVTQTPSHQVTQMGQEVILRCVPISNHLYFYWYRQILGQKVEFLVSFYNNEISEKSEIFDDQFSVERPDGSNFTLKIRSTKLEDSAMYFCASSETHSGANVLTFGAGSRLTVL.

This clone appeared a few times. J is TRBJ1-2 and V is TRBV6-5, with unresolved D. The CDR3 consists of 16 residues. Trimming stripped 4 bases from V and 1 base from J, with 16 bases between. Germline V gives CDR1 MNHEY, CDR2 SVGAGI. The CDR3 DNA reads TGTGCCAGCAGTTCCGAAGAAGCTAGATTTAACTATGGCTACACCTTC. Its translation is CASSSEEARFNYGYTF.

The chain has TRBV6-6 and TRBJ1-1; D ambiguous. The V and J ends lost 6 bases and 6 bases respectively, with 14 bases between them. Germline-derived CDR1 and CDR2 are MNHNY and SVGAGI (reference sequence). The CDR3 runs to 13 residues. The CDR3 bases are TGTGCCAGCAGGAAGAGCCAATACCCTGAAGCTTTCTTT. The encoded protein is CASRKSQYPEAFF.

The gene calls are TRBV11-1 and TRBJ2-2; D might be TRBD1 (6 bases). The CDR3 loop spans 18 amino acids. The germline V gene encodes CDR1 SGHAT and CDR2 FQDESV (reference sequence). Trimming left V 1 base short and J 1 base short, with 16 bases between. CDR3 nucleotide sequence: TGTGCCAGCAGCTTAGGCAGGTCGACCAGGGGGAACACCGGGGAGCTGTTTTTT. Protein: CASSLGRSTRGNTGELFF.